These 24 T cell receptor beta chains were all obtained from the same sample, sequenced in a study of T cell repertoires in cytomegalovirus infection. TCRdb reprocessed the reads with MiXCR, giving one entry per CDR3 protein. The sample lists 300,000 to 400,000 distinct CDR3 sequences, over 7.5% occurring once. Specimen: PBMCs. The receptors come from a human donor in good health (CMV status not recorded). Some clones in this sample may be carry-over from other donors' samples.

The genes are TRBV7-2 and TRBJ2-3, with 9 bases aligning to TRBD2. This CDR3 contains 17 residues. Trimming took 3 bases from V and 5 from J; bases not matched to a gene: 12. Per germline, CDR1 SGHTA and CDR2 FQGNSA. The CDR3 is CASSLKTSGPLRDTQYF. For the CDR3, the DNA is TGTGCCAGCAGCTTGAAGACTAGCGGACCTTTAAGAGATACGCAGTATTTT.

This clonotype turned up a few times. The chain combines TRBV5-4 with TRBJ1-5; D not certain. The CDR3 has 14 amino acids. Trimming shortened V by 1 base and J by 3 bases, and 8 bases separated the two germline ends. Looked up from germline, CDR1 is SGHNT and CDR2 is YYREEE (reference sequence). The CDR3 DNA is TGTGCCAGCAGCTTGAAGGGAGCCAATCAGCCCCAGCATTTT. Encoded protein: CASSLKGANQPQHF.

V usage is TRBV7-9 and J usage is TRBJ2-7; the D gene is possibly TRBD2 (5 bases). Trimming shortened V by 5 bases and J by 3 bases, and 14 bases separated the two germline ends. Looked up from germline, CDR1 is SEHNR and CDR2 is FQNEAQ (reference sequence). This CDR3 region has 14 residues. As DNA, the CDR3 is TGTGCCAGCAGCACATCGGGGTACTTCTACGAGCAGTACTTC. Its translation is CASSTSGYFYEQYF.

The chain carries TRBV14 and TRBJ2-1; 11 nucleotides line up with TRBD2. The CDR3 contains 17 residues. J gave up 1 base and V 4 bases, and 6 bases lay outside the gene matches. Looked up from germline, CDR1 is SGHDN and CDR2 is FVKESK. The CDR3 loop is CASSLFGTSGSYNEQFF. The DNA for the CDR3 is TGTGCCAGCAGCCTATTCGGGACTAGCGGATCCTACAATGAGCAGTTCTTC. The complete variable domain, with remaining parts taken from reference TRBV14 and TRBJ2-1, reads EAGVTQFPSHSVIEKGQTVTLRCDPISGHDNLYWYRRVMGKEIKFLLHFVKESKQDESGMPNNRFLAERTGGTYSTLKVQPAELEDSGVYFCASSLFGTSGSYNEQFFGPGTRLTVL.

With respect to this clonotype: It is likely a read error, because the conserved phenylalanine at the end of the CDR3 is missing. The rearrangement links TRBV19 to TRBJ2-3; D unclear. Germline V gene data show CDR1 as LNHDA and CDR2 as SQIVND (reference sequence). V gave up 8 bases and J gave up 0 bases, with 9 bases separating them. CDR3 length: 13 amino acids. CDR3 DNA sequence: TGTGCCAGTCGAGCCTTAAGCACAGATACGCAGTATTCT. This codes for CASRALSTDTQYS.

The rearrangement links TRBV29-1 to TRBJ1-4; D not resolved. This CDR3 spans 15 amino acids. With 2 bases removed from V and 0 bases from J, the gap between germline ends came to 10 bases. CDR1 and CDR2 from the germline V gene are SQVTM and ANQGSEA. Written as DNA, the CDR3 is TGCAGCGTTGAACAAAAGGGAGCAACTAATGAAAAACTGTTTTTT. Translation gives CSVEQKGATNEKLFF. The whole variable domain, remainder taken from reference TRBV29-1 and TRBJ1-4, is SAVISQKPSRDICQRGTSLTIQCQVDSQVTMMFWYRQQPGQSLTLIATANQGSEATYESGFVIDKFPISRPNLTFSTLTVSNMSPEDSSIYLCSVEQKGATNEKLFFGSGTQLSVL.

The V and J genes are TRBV28 and TRBJ1-2; D possibly corresponds to TRBD1 (6 bases). Germline V gene lookup returns CDR1 MDHEN and CDR2 SYDVKM. Deletions cut 5 bases from V and 9 bases from J, with 16 bases between. The CDR3 extends over 13 amino acids. CDR3 region: CASSDGGRLRYTF. The DNA of the CDR3 is TGTGCCAGCAGTGATGGGGGGCGTTTACGCTACACCTTC.

This clonotype was seen ten or more times. The CDR3 spells CASSLSPGTTNQPQHF. The CDR3 nucleotides are TGTGCCAGCAGCTTATCTCCTGGGACCACGAATCAGCCCCAGCATTTT. The V and J genes are TRBV7-2 and TRBJ1-5; possible D gene TRBD1, 5 bases. The CDR3 length is 16 residues. Germline values: CDR1 SGHTA, CDR2 FQGNSA. Trimming removed 2 bases at V and 4 bases at J, with 15 bases between.

Many counts were recorded for this clonotype. The CDR3 DNA sequence: TGTGCCAGCAGCTTAGCGTGGGCAGGGGGACGGACCGGGGAGCTGTTTTTT. The encoded protein is CASSLAWAGGRTGELFF. The rearrangement links TRBV7-2 to TRBJ2-2; 7 nucleotides line up with TRBD1. The CDR3 sequence is 17 residues long. The V and J ends lost 0 bases and 5 bases, in that order; junction bases with no gene match: 9. Germline lookup yields CDR1 SGHTA and CDR2 FQGNSA.

This clonotype was recorded many times. The chain combines TRBV7-2 with TRBJ1-4; the match to TRBD1 covers 10 bases. CDR1 is SGHTA and CDR2 is FQGNSA in the germline V gene. V dropped 7 bases and J dropped 12; count of bases not matched to a gene: 14. This CDR3 spans 15 amino acids. CDR3 nucleotide sequence: TGTGCCAGCAACCTGGCTGGGACAGGGGCCGAGGAACTGTTTTTT. It yields the protein CASNLAGTGAEELFF.

In its sample, this clonotype was seen a few times. J is TRBJ2-5 and V is TRBV11-1; D is perhaps TRBD2 (5 bases). This CDR3 region has 16 residues. CDR1 and CDR2 from the germline V gene are SGHAT and FQDESV (reference sequence). Trimming shortened V by 0 bases and J by 2 bases, and 13 bases separated the two germline ends. CDR3 loop: CASSLAGLALQETQYF. As DNA, the CDR3 is TGTGCCAGCAGCTTAGCTGGTCTAGCCTTACAAGAGACCCAGTACTTC.

The table lists this clonotype with a few counts. The V call is TRBV29-1, the J call TRBJ1-1; a weak D match, TRBD1 (6 bases). The CDR3 is 11 residues long. The germline CDR1 and CDR2 sequences are SQVTM and ANQGSEA. The CDR3 sequence is CGGAAGTEAFF. The CDR3 DNA follows: TGCGGGGGGGCAGCCGGCACTGAAGCTTTCTTT.

The chain is built from TRBV11-2 and TRBJ1-1; 7 positions match TRBD1. This CDR3 contains 14 residues. V lost 2 bases to trimming and J lost 10 bases; unmatched junction nucleotides: 10. Looked up from germline, CDR1 is SGHAT and CDR2 is FQNNGV. This CDR3 reads CASSLSRQGRGAFF. Here the CDR3 DNA reads TGTGCCAGCAGCTTATCTCGACAGGGCCGAGGAGCTTTCTTT.

This clonotype was seen a handful of times. The chain uses TRBV19 and TRBJ2-1, with D possibly matching TRBD2 (6 bases). The germline V and J ends were trimmed by 4 bases and 4 bases, with 11 bases remaining between them. CDR3 length equals 14 residues. Germline CDR1 reads LNHDA; CDR2 reads SQIVND (reference sequence). This CDR3 is CASSTRGTYNEQFF. The CDR3 DNA is TGTGCCAGTAGTACCCGGGGGACTTACAATGAGCAGTTCTTC. Based on the CDR3 plus reference TRBV19 and TRBJ2-1, the full variable domain is DGGITQSPKYLFRKEGQNVTLSCEQNLNHDAMYWYRQDPGQGLRLIYYSQIVNDFQKGDIAEGYSVSREKKESFPLTVTSAQKNPTAFYLCASSTRGTYNEQFFGPGTRLTVL.

This clonotype was seen a handful of times. The chain has TRBV7-6 and TRBJ2-7; D is perhaps TRBD1 (6 bases). CDR1 and CDR2 (germline): SGHVS, FNYEAQ. The germline V and J ends were trimmed by 1 base and 3 bases, with 10 bases remaining between them. This CDR3 is 14 amino acids long. DNA for the CDR3: TGTGCCAGCAGCTTAGAAGGGACAATCTACGAGCAGTACTTC. Encoded protein: CASSLEGTIYEQYF.

The chain joins TRBV29-1 to TRBJ1-1; no firm D call. Germline V gene data show CDR1 as SQVTM and CDR2 as ANQGSEA. With 7 bases removed from V and 4 bases from J, the gap between germline ends came to 10 bases. The CDR3 extends over 11 amino acids. The CDR3 DNA is TGCAGCGGTGGAGGTGGCACTGAAGCTTTCTTT. As protein: CSGGGGTEAFF. The full variable domain, its missing parts supplied by reference TRBV29-1 and TRBJ1-1, is SAVISQKPSRDICQRGTSLTIQCQVDSQVTMMFWYRQQPGQSLTLIATANQGSEATYESGFVIDKFPISRPNLTFSTLTVSNMSPEDSSIYLCSGGGGTEAFFGQGTRLTVV.

Concerning this clonotype: This may stem from a read error, because a much larger clone lies one nucleotide away. The V call is TRBV7-6, the J call TRBJ2-3; D perhaps matches TRBD1 (6 bases). Germline CDR1 is SGHVS and CDR2 is FNYEAQ. The CDR3 covers 14 residues. CDR3 in amino acids: CGSSEYRDTDTQYF. In DNA form, the CDR3 reads TGTGGCAGCAGCGAATACAGGGACACAGATACGCAGTATTTT.

This clonotype was seen a handful of times. This rearrangement joins TRBV19 to TRBJ2-1; 7 nucleotides agree with TRBD1. After removal of 3 bases from V and 9 bases from J, the junction contained 5 bases not matched to a gene. The germline CDR1 and CDR2 sequences are LNHDA and SQIVND (reference sequence). The CDR3 length is 13 residues. CDR3 protein: CASSIPQGTEQFF. The CDR3 DNA reads as TGTGCCAGTAGTATCCCACAGGGGACTGAGCAGTTCTTC. Based on the CDR3 plus reference TRBV19 and TRBJ2-1, the full variable domain is DGGITQSPKYLFRKEGQNVTLSCEQNLNHDAMYWYRQDPGQGLRLIYYSQIVNDFQKGDIAEGYSVSREKKESFPLTVTSAQKNPTAFYLCASSIPQGTEQFFGPGTRLTVL.

The rearrangement links TRBV7-9 to TRBJ1-4; D gene unclear. The CDR3 sequence is 12 residues long. CDR1 SEHNR and CDR2 FQNEAQ come from the germline V gene (reference sequence). Trimming cost V 1 base and J 15 bases, with 12 bases left between them. CDR3 region: CASSLGETPLFF. The CDR3 coding sequence is TGTGCCAGCAGCTTAGGGGAAACGCCATTGTTTTTT. The full variable domain, with the rest looked up from reference TRBV7-9 and TRBJ1-4, is DTGVSQNPRHKITKRGQNVTFRCDPISEHNRLYWYRQTLGQGPEFLTYFQNEAQLEKSRLLSDRFSAERPKGSFSTLEIQRTEQGDSAMYLCASSLGETPLFFGSGTQLSVL.

This clonotype was detected many times. The chain uses TRBV7-2 and TRBJ2-7; 9 nucleotides agree with TRBD2. The CDR3 runs to 16 residues. V shed 5 bases and J 5 bases; nucleotides not matched to a gene: 13. Germline CDR1 is SGHTA and CDR2 is FQGNSA. CDR3 sequence: CASSPYRGGAGDEQYF. CDR3 bases: TGTGCCAGCAGCCCCTACCGCGGGGGGGCCGGGGACGAGCAGTACTTC.

This clonotype was found many times. The V gene is TRBV28, the J gene TRBJ2-5; 7 positions agree with TRBD2. Trimming removed 6 bases from V and 2 bases from J; junction bases left unmatched: 6. The length of the CDR3 is 14 residues. CDR1 and CDR2 (germline): MDHEN, SYDVKM. Here the CDR3 reads CASRGGIIQETQYF. CDR3 DNA: TGTGCCAGCAGGGGGGGGATTATTCAAGAGACCCAGTACTTC.

The table lists this clonotype with many counts. The rearrangement links TRBV25-1 to TRBJ1-6; no reliable D call. Germline assignment: CDR1 MGHDK and CDR2 SYGVNS. V shed 6 bases and J shed 9 bases, with 15 bases lying between them. CDR3 length: 14 residues. CDR3 bases: TGTGCCAGCAGCGAGTTCCCGGAGGTTTCACCCCTCCACTTT. Encoded protein: CASSEFPEVSPLHF.

This clonotype was seen a few times. The chain is built from TRBV7-9 and TRBJ2-2; weak D call: TRBD1 (5 bases). Looked up from germline, CDR1 is SEHNR and CDR2 is FQNEAQ (reference sequence). This CDR3 is 17 amino acids long. The germline V and J ends were trimmed by 1 base and 5 bases, with 17 bases remaining between them. In DNA form, the CDR3 reads TGTGCCAGCAGCTTAGGTCACGCAGGGCGGCGGACCGGGGAGCTGTTTTTT. Encoded protein: CASSLGHAGRRTGELFF.

The chain couples TRBV6-1 to TRBJ2-1; D gene ambiguous. The CDR3 is 16 residues long. V was cut by 5 bases and J by 5 bases, with 19 bases left in between. Germline CDR1 MNHNS, CDR2 SASEGT. The CDR3 loop reads CASSTHSRRRDNEQFF. The CDR3 nucleotides read TGTGCCAGCAGTACCCACAGTCGGCGTAGGGACAATGAGCAGTTCTTC.